This T cell receptor beta chain was found in a study of OX40 agonist ivuxolimab in advanced cancers. Using immunoSEQ multiplex PCR, the repertoire was profiled, and TCRdb retains in-frame clones only, with some absent. The sample has fewer than 45,000 clones, 85% to 90% seen once; the top ten hold about a third. Germline CDR1 MDHEN, CDR2 SYDVKM. V was trimmed by 5 bases and J by 4 bases, leaving 14 bases between them. CDR3 size: 14 residues. V is TRBV28 and J is TRBJ1-2; weak D call: TRBD1 (5 bases). The starting material was CD4+ or CD8+ T cells sorted from blood, obtained in a trial of the OX40 agonist ivuxolimab. The source of this sequence is an adult with an advanced solid tumor such as melanoma, head and neck, liver or kidney cancer. In DNA form, the CDR3 reads TGTGCCAGCAGTACCTTCGACAGTGGCTATGGCTACACCTTC. It is translated as CASSTFDSGYGYTF.